Sequencing of this TCR beta chain was carried out in a study of T cells after yellow fever vaccination. This clonotype was recorded a few times. The antigen is not known. Findings and caveats of the study: Most primary-vaccination clones recurred post-booster (more than 95% CD4, roughly 91% CD8).

Synthesis of TCR cDNA relied on 5'RACE template switching, which attached a universal primer site and UMIs. TCRdb passed the 5' RACE reads through MiXCR, listing each CDR3 protein once. The sample lists approximately 120,000 distinct CDR3 sequences, under 8.5% occurring once. V was clipped by 1 base and J by 3 bases; unmatched bases: 10. The CDR3 is 17 amino acids. Per the germline V gene, CDR1 is SGHTA and CDR2 is FQGNSA. The receptor was derived from a man aged 18-30 years who received the YFV17D yellow fever vaccine. The specimen was CD4+ T cells sorted from PBMCs, collected less than 11 days after the first yellow fever vaccination. The chain uses TRBV7-2 and TRBJ1-2, with 8 bases that match TRBD1. This CDR3 reads CASSLVFRTGSHYGYTF. The CDR3 DNA sequence: TGTGCCAGCAGCTTAGTCTTCCGGACAGGGAGTCACTATGGCTACACCTTC.